The 30 T cell receptor beta chains reported below all come from one sample, sequenced in a study of preoperative IRX-2 immunotherapy in early breast cancer. Documented treatment: preoperative locoregional IRX-2 cytokine immunotherapy. Clones were sequenced by immunoSEQ multiplex PCR, and TCRdb holds only the in-frame ones, with some missing. The sample lists tens of thousands of clones, just under 90% seen once, with 1.5% to 2% in the top ten. Here the sequenced sample was tumor tissue, taken after IRX-2 immunotherapy. These receptors were collected from a human donor with breast cancer.

The sample holds one count of this clone. The chain couples TRBV7-4 to TRBJ1-5, with a tentative D call TRBD1 (6 bases). V shed 5 bases and J shed 2 bases, with 13 bases lying between them. Per the germline V gene, CDR1 is SGHVT and CDR2 is SQSDAQ. The CDR3 contains 15 residues. CDR3 coding DNA: TGTGCCAGCAGCCTCAGGGGCCGCGGCAATCAGCCCCAGCATTTT. It specifies CASSLRGRGNQPQHF. Looking up the rest from reference TRBV7-4 and TRBJ1-5 gives the full variable domain: GAGVSQSPRYKVAKRGRDVALRCDSISGHVTLYWYRQTLGQGSEVLTYSQSDAQRDKSGRPSGRFSAERPERSVSTLKIQRTEQGDSAVYLCASSLRGRGNQPQHFGDGTRLSIL.

This chain connects TRBV28 to TRBJ2-3; 14 bases are a match to TRBD2. The CDR3 sequence is 16 residues long. Germline V gives CDR1 MDHEN, CDR2 SYDVKM. Unmatched junction bases numbered 5, after V lost 4 bases and J lost 5 bases. Written as DNA, the CDR3 is TGTGCCAGCAGTTCGACTAGCGGGAGGGCCGGAGATACGCAGTATTTT. This encodes CASSSTSGRAGDTQYF.

This sequence joins TRBV11-3 and TRBJ2-5, with a weak D call TRBD2 (6 bases). V was trimmed by 1 base and J by 5 bases, leaving 11 bases between them. Germline loops: CDR1 SGHNT, CDR2 YENEEA. This CDR3 region has 14 residues. DNA for the CDR3: TGTGCCAGCAGCTTAGGGCCAGGGAGGGAGACCCAGTACTTC. Its translation is CASSLGPGRETQYF.

The genes are TRBV6-8 and TRBJ1-6; D might be TRBD1 (5 bases). Germline values: CDR1 MNHGY, CDR2 SAAAGT. This CDR3 has 14 residues. V was pared by 7 bases and J by 11 bases, with 18 bases between. CDR3 DNA sequence: TGTGCCAGCAAGGCAGGGATAGTCGGGACACCCCTCCACTTT. Translation gives CASKAGIVGTPLHF.

The chain is built from TRBV5-8 and TRBJ2-5, with D perhaps given as TRBD1 or TRBD2 (5 bases each). Trimming cost V 4 bases and J 3 bases, with 10 bases left between them. The germline V gene has CDR1 SGHTS and CDR2 YDEGEE. The CDR3 consists of 13 residues. CDR3 nucleotides: TGTGCCAGCAGCGAAGGGACCGAAGAGACCCAGTACTTC. The encoded protein is CASSEGTEETQYF.

V usage is TRBV5-1 and J usage is TRBJ2-2; D remains ambiguous. The CDR3 sequence is 15 residues long. The V gene lost 2 bases and the J gene lost 5 bases, with 13 bases spanning the gap. CDR1 is SGHRS, CDR2 YFSETQ, per germline. The CDR3 DNA reads TGCGCCAGCAGCTTCCAAACGGCTACGACCGGGGAGCTGTTTTTT. It encodes CASSFQTATTGELFF. The variable domain in full, completed from reference TRBV5-1 and TRBJ2-2, reads KAGVTQTPRYLIKTRGQQVTLSCSPISGHRSVSWYQQTPGQGLQFLFEYFSETQRNKGNFPGRFSGRQFSNSRSEMNVSTLELGDSALYLCASSFQTATTGELFFGEGSRLTVL.

The rearrangement uses TRBV7-7 and TRBJ2-2, with TRBD1 matching over 10 bases. Germline CDR1 SSHAT, CDR2 FNYEAQ (reference sequence). The CDR3 spans 15 residues. V lost 5 bases and J lost 5; bases outside the gene matches: 5. CDR3 protein: CASSQRTGGTGELFF. In nucleotides, the CDR3 is TGTGCCAGCAGCCAACGGACAGGGGGGACCGGGGAGCTGTTTTTT.

The rearrangement joins TRBV19 to TRBJ2-6, with D possibly being TRBD1 (5 bases). Germline loops: CDR1 LNHDA, CDR2 SQIVND (reference sequence). This CDR3 region has 16 residues. V lost 4 bases and J lost 0, with 10 bases in between. CDR3 residues: CASSSQGISGANVLTF. CDR3 nucleotide sequence: TGTGCCAGTAGTAGCCAGGGTATCTCTGGGGCCAACGTCCTGACTTTC.

This chain links TRBV11-1 with TRBJ2-2, with D perhaps TRBD2 (5 bases). V was pared by 3 bases and J by 6 bases, with 17 bases between. The CDR3 covers 16 residues. CDR1 is SGHAT and CDR2 is FQDESV in the germline V gene (reference sequence). The CDR3 nucleotides read TGTGCCAGCAGCTTGGGAGCGGCACAGAGGGCCGGGGAGCTGTTTTTT. This sequence encodes CASSLGAAQRAGELFF.

Points on this clone: Other nucleotide sequences in the sample specify the same CDR3. This chain connects TRBV5-1 to TRBJ1-4, with TRBD1 matching over 7 bases. V dropped 0 bases and J dropped 5; count of bases not matched to a gene: 1. The CDR3 runs to 14 residues. Germline V gene lookup returns CDR1 SGHRS and CDR2 YFSETQ. The CDR3 loop is CASSLGTGNEKLFF. The CDR3 DNA reads TGCGCCAGCAGCTTGGGGACAGGAAATGAAAAACTGTTTTTT.

The chain has TRBV29-1 and TRBJ2-6, with no clear D. The CDR3 loop spans 15 amino acids. V lost 7 bases to trimming and J lost 0 bases, with 13 bases between them. CDR1 SQVTM and CDR2 ANQGSEA come from the germline V gene. The CDR3 sequence: CSAGERDSGANVLTF. The CDR3 bases are TGCAGCGCAGGTGAAAGGGACTCTGGGGCCAACGTCCTGACTTTC.

V gene TRBV7-6 combines with J gene TRBJ1-1; D not certain. CDR1 is SGHVS, CDR2 FNYEAQ, per germline. Trimming took 3 bases from V and 0 from J, leaving 8 bases between them. This CDR3 contains 14 residues. CDR3 sequence: CASSFLGLNTEAFF. Here the CDR3 DNA reads TGTGCCAGCAGCTTTCTTGGCCTGAACACTGAAGCTTTCTTT.

The V call is TRBV5-1, the J call TRBJ2-3, with 7 bases fitting TRBD1. With V trimmed by 4 bases and J by 2 bases, 7 bases remained unmatched. Looked up from germline, CDR1 is SGHRS and CDR2 is YFSETQ. The CDR3 runs to 15 residues. Written as DNA, the CDR3 is TGCGCCAGCAGCCTGGGACAGTCCGACACAGATACGCAGTATTTT. Protein: CASSLGQSDTDTQYF.

The rearrangement links TRBV6-8 to TRBJ1-4, with 9 bases fitting TRBD1. The CDR3 has 13 amino acids. Trimming at V came to 8 bases and at J to 10 bases, leaving 8 bases not matched to a gene. Germline CDR1 is MNHGY and CDR2 is SAAAGT. The CDR3 loop reads CASDVGQGRKLFF. The DNA of the CDR3 is TGTGCCAGCGACGTAGGACAGGGGCGAAAACTGTTTTTT.

This clone was counted a few times. V and J are TRBV10-2 and TRBJ2-1; no firm D call. Germline V lookup: CDR1 WSHSY, CDR2 SAAADI. The CDR3 loop spans 13 amino acids. V was clipped by 3 bases and J by 9 bases, with 12 bases between them. CDR3 coding DNA: TGCGCCAGCAGTGACCAGGCCCCGGCTGAGCAGTTCTTC. As protein: CASSDQAPAEQFF.

The chain combines TRBV12-5 with TRBJ2-2, with 12 bases identical to TRBD2. CDR3 length: 18 residues. Per germline, CDR1 LGHNT and CDR2 FRNRAP. The V gene end was trimmed by 1 base and the J gene end by 5 bases; junction bases not matched to a gene: 8. CDR3 in DNA: TGTGCTAGTGGTTTGGGGCAACTAGCGGGAGGCGGAACCGGGGAGCTGTTTTTT. Protein product: CASGLGQLAGGGTGELFF.

The rearrangement links TRBV5-1 to TRBJ2-3; 7 nucleotides line up with TRBD2. This CDR3 has 16 residues. Germline V lookup: CDR1 SGHRS, CDR2 YFSETQ. The trim removed 0 bases at V and 4 bases at J, leaving 8 bases unmatched. CDR3 DNA: TGCGCCAGCAGCTTGGCCTTGGCGGGGGACGCAGATACGCAGTATTTT. This translates into CASSLALAGDADTQYF.

The chain combines TRBV11-3 with TRBJ1-1, with 7 bases aligning to TRBD1. The CDR3 totals 15 residues. Germline CDR1 is SGHNT and CDR2 is YENEEA. Germline trimming cut 1 base from V and 8 bases from J; bases unmatched to any gene: 10. CDR3 amino acids: CASSLGGDREFEAFF. The CDR3 DNA follows: TGTGCCAGCAGCTTAGGGGGAGACAGGGAGTTCGAAGCTTTCTTT.

Only one count was recorded for this clone. This chain connects TRBV11-3 to TRBJ1-1; TRBD1 matches at 7 bases. The V and J ends lost 5 bases and 1 base, in that order; junction bases with no gene match: 7. The length of the CDR3 is 15 residues. Germline V gene data show CDR1 as SGHNT and CDR2 as YENEEA. The CDR3 region is CASSAPQGKNTEAFF. The CDR3 DNA sequence: TGTGCCAGCAGCGCGCCACAGGGGAAGAACACTGAAGCTTTCTTT.

This rearrangement joins TRBV19 to TRBJ1-5, with D perhaps matching TRBD1 (5 bases). Trimming shortened V by 5 bases and J by 3 bases, and 14 bases separated the two germline ends. The CDR3 is 15 amino acids. CDR1 and CDR2 from the germline V gene are LNHDA and SQIVND (reference sequence). The CDR3 nucleotides read TGTGCCAGTAGTTGGGACCTTGACTCCAATCAGCCCCAGCATTTT. Translation: CASSWDLDSNQPQHF.

The sample holds one count of this clone. The chain couples TRBV18 to TRBJ2-1; 9 bases are a match to TRBD2. Germline V lookup: CDR1 KGHSH, CDR2 LQKENI. The CDR3 runs to 17 residues. The V gene end was trimmed by 5 bases and the J gene end by 2 bases; junction bases not matched to a gene: 10. For the CDR3, the DNA is TGTGCCAGCTCAAGACGCCAGCTAGCGGGGACCTACAATGAGCAGTTCTTC. Translated: CASSRRQLAGTYNEQFF.

The V gene is TRBV28, the J gene TRBJ2-5, with 8 nucleotides matching TRBD2. CDR1 MDHEN and CDR2 SYDVKM come from the germline V gene. The CDR3 extends over 15 amino acids. Unmatched junction bases numbered 13, after V lost 7 bases and J lost 6 bases. The CDR3 loop reads CASNPGGFGEKTQYF. The CDR3, as DNA: TGTGCCAGCAATCCGGGAGGGTTTGGGGAAAAGACCCAGTACTTC.

The V call is TRBV7-6, the J call TRBJ1-2; TRBD1 aligns across 8 bases. With V trimmed by 1 base and J by 0 bases, 1 base remained unmatched. The germline CDR1 and CDR2 sequences are SGHVS and FNYEAQ. This CDR3 comprises 15 residues. CDR3 sequence (DNA): TGTGCCAGCAGCTTAGTACAGGGGGCTAACTATGGCTACACCTTC. It translates to CASSLVQGANYGYTF.

V and J are TRBV6-8 and TRBJ1-1; D may be TRBD1 (6 bases). Germline-derived CDR1 and CDR2 are MNHGY and SAAAGT. CDR3 length: 16 amino acids. V lost 0 bases and J lost 5, with 16 bases in between. As DNA, the CDR3 is TGTGCCAGCAGTTACTCGGGGGCGGGCTTGGGGACTGAAGCTTTCTTT. This codes for CASSYSGAGLGTEAFF.

V usage is TRBV28 and J usage is TRBJ2-3; D might be TRBD2 (6 bases). V gave up 6 bases and J gave up 3 bases, with 13 bases separating them. CDR1 is MDHEN and CDR2 is SYDVKM in the germline V gene. CDR3 length: 14 amino acids. The CDR3 nucleotides are TGTGCCAGCAGAGGAGGAGGGGCGACAGATACGCAGTATTTT. Amino acid sequence: CASRGGGATDTQYF.

This rearrangement joins TRBV6-8 to TRBJ1-1, with D perhaps TRBD1 (6 bases). Trimming pared 2 bases from V and 7 bases from J, leaving 8 bases between. CDR3 length: 12 amino acids. Germline CDR1 and CDR2: MNHGY and SAAAGT. The CDR3 DNA is TGTGCCAGCAGTTACGGGGGCAGTGAAGCTTTCTTT. It yields the protein CASSYGGSEAFF.

Note on this clone: The sample has other DNA sequences that encode this CDR3 too. This chain uses TRBV19 with TRBJ2-3; D is unresolved. Between the trimmed V and J ends, which lost 2 bases and 2 bases, there was a span of 2 bases. This CDR3 comprises 12 residues. Germline V lookup: CDR1 LNHDA, CDR2 SQIVND (reference sequence). This chain's CDR3 is CASSISTDTQYF. As DNA, the CDR3 is TGTGCCAGTAGTATATCCACAGATACGCAGTATTTT.

The V gene is TRBV6-8, the J gene TRBJ1-4; no firm D call. V lost 8 bases and J lost 0, with 10 bases in between. CDR3 length: 14 residues. Germline V gives CDR1 MNHGY, CDR2 SAAAGT. CDR3 protein: CASAKGPTNEKLFF. CDR3 nucleotides: TGTGCCAGCGCTAAGGGTCCAACTAATGAAAAACTGTTTTTT.

This rearrangement joins TRBV11-3 to TRBJ2-3, with unresolved D. Germline CDR1 is SGHNT and CDR2 is YENEEA. The CDR3 has 14 residues. Trimming took off 5 bases at V and 6 bases at J, with 15 bases between the two ends. CDR3 nucleotides: TGTGCCAGCAGCCAAGGGCCTAGTGGGGATACGCAGTATTTT. Translated: CASSQGPSGDTQYF.

V usage is TRBV6-4 and J usage is TRBJ1-6; 7 nucleotides align to TRBD1. This CDR3 has 14 amino acids. V shed 6 bases and J 7 bases; nucleotides not matched to a gene: 6. CDR1 is MRHNA, CDR2 SNTAGT, per germline. CDR3 sequence reads: CASRPTGQNSPLHF. As DNA, the CDR3 is TGTGCCAGCAGACCGACAGGGCAAAATTCACCCCTCCACTTT.